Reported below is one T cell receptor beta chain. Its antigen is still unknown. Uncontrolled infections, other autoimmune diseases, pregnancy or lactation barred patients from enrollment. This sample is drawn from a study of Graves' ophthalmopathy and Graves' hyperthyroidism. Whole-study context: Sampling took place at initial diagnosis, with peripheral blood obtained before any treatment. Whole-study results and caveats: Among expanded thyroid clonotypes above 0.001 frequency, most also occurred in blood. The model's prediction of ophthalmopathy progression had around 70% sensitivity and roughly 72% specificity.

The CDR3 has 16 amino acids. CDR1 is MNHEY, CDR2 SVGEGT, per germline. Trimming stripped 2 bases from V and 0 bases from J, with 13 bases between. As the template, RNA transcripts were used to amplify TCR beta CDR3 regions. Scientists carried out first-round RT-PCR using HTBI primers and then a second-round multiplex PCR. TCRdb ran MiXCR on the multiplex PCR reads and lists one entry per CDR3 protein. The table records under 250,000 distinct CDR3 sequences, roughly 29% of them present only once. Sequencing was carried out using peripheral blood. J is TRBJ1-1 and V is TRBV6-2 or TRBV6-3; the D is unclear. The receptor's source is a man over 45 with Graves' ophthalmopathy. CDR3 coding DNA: TGTGCCAGCAGTTACGGCCGGAATTACATGAACACTGAAGCTTTCTTT. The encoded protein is CASSYGRNYMNTEAFF.